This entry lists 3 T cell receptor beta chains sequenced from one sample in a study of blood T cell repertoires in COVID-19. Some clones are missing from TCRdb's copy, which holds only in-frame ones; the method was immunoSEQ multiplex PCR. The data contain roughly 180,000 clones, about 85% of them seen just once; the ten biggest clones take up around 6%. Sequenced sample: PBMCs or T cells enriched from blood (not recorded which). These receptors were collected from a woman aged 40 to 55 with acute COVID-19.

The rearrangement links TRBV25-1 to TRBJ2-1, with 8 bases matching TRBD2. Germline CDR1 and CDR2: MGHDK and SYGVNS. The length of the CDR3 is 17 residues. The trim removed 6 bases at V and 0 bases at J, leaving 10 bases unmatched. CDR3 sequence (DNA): TGTGCCAGCAGCTCCCAAGCGGGAGAGGGCTCCTACAATGAGCAGTTCTTC. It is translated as CASSSQAGEGSYNEQFF.

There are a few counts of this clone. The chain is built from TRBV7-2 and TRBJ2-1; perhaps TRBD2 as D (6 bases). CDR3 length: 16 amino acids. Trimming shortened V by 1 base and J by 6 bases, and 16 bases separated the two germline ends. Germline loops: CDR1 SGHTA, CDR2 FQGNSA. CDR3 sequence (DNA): TGTGCCAGCAGCTTAGTGGGGAGGCGCTCCAGCAATGAGCAGTTCTTC. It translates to CASSLVGRRSSNEQFF.

In DNA, the CDR3 is TGTGCCAGTAGCCCAGACAGGCCGAACACTGAAGCTTTCTTT. Protein sequence: CASSPDRPNTEAFF. J is TRBJ1-1 and V is TRBV19, with D maybe TRBD1 (6 bases). Trimming took 6 bases from V and 1 from J, leaving 12 bases between them. Looked up from germline, CDR1 is LNHDA and CDR2 is SQIVND (reference sequence). This CDR3 is 14 amino acids long.